This T cell receptor beta chain was sequenced in a study of T cells in Graves' hyperthyroidism and ophthalmopathy. Study-wide results and caveats: Using 13 V-J features, a model discriminated ophthalmopathy from stable hyperthyroidism.

The CDR3 has 12 residues. Trimming removed 1 base at V and 8 bases at J, with 8 bases between. Absent ophthalmopathy progression within 18 months defined stable Graves' hyperthyroidism. The patients, who ranged from 18 to 65 in age, presented with newly diagnosed hyperthyroidism lasting under 2 months. The PBMCs studied were ones that came from about 10 ml fresh peripheral blood. This clonotype was detected a few times. The antigen is not known. Amplification of TCR beta CDR3 regions used RNA as the template. The HTBI set primed first-round TCR CDR3 RT-PCR. TCRdb ran MiXCR on the multiplex PCR reads and lists one entry per CDR3 protein. Here the sample spans about 710,000 distinct CDR3 sequences, around 17% being singletons.

The sample comprised blood. The V gene is TRBV12-3 or TRBV12-4, the J gene TRBJ1-1; D not certain. The origin of this receptor is a young man with Graves' hyperthyroidism. This chain's CDR3 is CASSLVFLEAFF. The CDR3, as DNA: TGTGCCAGCAGTTTAGTTTTCCTCGAAGCTTTCTTT.